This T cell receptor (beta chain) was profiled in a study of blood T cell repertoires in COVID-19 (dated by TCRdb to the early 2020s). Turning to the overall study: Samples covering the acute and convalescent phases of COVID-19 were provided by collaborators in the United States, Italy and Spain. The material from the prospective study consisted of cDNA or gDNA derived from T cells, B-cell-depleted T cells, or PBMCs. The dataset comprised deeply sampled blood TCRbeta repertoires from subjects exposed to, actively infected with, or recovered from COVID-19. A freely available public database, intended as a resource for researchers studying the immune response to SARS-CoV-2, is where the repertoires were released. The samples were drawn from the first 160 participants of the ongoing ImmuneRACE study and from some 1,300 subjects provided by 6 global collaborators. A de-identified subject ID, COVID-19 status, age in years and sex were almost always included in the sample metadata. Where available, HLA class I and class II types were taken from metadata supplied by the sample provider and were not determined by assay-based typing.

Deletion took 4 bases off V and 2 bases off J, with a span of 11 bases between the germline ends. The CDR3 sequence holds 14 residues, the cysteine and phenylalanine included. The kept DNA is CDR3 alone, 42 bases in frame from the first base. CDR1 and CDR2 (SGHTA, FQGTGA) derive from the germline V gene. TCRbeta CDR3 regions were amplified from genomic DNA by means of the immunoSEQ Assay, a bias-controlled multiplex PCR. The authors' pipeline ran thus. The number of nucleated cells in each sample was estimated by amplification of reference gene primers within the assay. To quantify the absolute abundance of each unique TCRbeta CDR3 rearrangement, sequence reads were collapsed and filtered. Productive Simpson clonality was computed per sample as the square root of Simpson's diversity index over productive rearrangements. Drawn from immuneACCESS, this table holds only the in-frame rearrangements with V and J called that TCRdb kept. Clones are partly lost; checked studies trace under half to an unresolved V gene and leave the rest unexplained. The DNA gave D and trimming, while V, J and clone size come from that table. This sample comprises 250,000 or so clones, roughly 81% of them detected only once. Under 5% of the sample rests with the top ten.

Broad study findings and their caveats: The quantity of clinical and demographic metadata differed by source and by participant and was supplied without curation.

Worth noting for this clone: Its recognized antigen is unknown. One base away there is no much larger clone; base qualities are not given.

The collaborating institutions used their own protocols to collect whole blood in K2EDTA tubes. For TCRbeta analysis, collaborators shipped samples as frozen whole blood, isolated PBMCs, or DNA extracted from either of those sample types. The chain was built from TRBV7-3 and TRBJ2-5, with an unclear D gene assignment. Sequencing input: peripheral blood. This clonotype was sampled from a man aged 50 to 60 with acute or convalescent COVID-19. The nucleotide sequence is TGTGCCAGCAGCTCTCGTGGAGATCAAGAGACCCAGTACTTC. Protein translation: CASSSRGDQETQYF.